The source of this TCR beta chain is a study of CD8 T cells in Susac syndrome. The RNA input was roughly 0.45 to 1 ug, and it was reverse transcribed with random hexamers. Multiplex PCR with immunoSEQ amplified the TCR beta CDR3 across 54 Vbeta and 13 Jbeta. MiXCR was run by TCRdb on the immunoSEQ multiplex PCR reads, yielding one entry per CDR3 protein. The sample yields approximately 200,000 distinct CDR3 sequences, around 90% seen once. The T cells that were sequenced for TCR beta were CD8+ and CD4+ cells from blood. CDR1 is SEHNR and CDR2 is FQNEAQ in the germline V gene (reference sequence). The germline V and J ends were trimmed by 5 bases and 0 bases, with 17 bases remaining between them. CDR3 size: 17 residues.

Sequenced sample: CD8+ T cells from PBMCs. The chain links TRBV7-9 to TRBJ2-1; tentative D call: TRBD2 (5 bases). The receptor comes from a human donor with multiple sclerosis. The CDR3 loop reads CASSPSRGPSSYNEQFF. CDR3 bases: TGTGCCAGCAGCCCAAGTCGAGGGCCGAGCTCCTACAATGAGCAGTTCTTC. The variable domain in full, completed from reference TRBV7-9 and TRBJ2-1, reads DTGVSQNPRHKITKRGQNVTFRCDPISEHNRLYWYRQTLGQGPEFLTYFQNEAQLEKSRLLSDRFSAERPKGSFSTLEIQRTEQGDSAMYLCASSPSRGPSSYNEQFFGPGTRLTVL.